This TCR beta chain comes out of a study of cytotoxic CD8 clonotypes in ibrutinib-treated CLL. Study at large: Averaging across samples gave roughly 260,000 productive templates and over 85,000 productive rearrangements.

On this clone itself: The antigen is undetermined.

Investigators sought sequencing depths of between 1 in 200,000 and 1 in 1 million T cells. The method was immunoSEQ multiplex PCR; TCRdb's version includes in-frame clones alone and lacks a portion of them. The data contain 200,000 to 250,000 clones, just under 80% of them singletons. Findings of the study overall: Having risen at ibrutinib response, clonality had fallen back toward baseline by progression.

Germline loops: CDR1 SGHVS, CDR2 FQNEAQ. There are 18 residues in the CDR3. V lost 0 bases and J lost 7; bases outside the gene matches: 8. This TCR derives from a human donor with chronic lymphocytic leukemia. The chain links TRBV7-8 to TRBJ2-1; 14 bases are a match to TRBD2. The input for sequencing was PBMCs, taken after 12 months of ibrutinib treatment. This CDR3 reads CASSLAGGLAGVWNEQFF. CDR3 sequence (DNA): TGTGCCAGCAGCTTAGCGGGGGGACTAGCGGGAGTTTGGAATGAGCAGTTCTTC.